This TCR beta chain was recovered during a study of TIL therapy for anti-PD-1-resistant metastatic lung cancer. Overall study context: Most patients had lung adenocarcinoma. Median tumor mutation burden was 1.5 mutations per megabase.

The germline V and J ends were trimmed by 1 base and 1 base, with 8 bases remaining between them. Germline V lookup: CDR1 MDHEN, CDR2 SYDVKM. The CDR3 consists of 15 residues. Time point reported: pre-treatment sample, taken before nivolumab and TIL therapy. The tumor samples were excised metastases, mostly pleural nodules or supraclavicular lymph nodes. This was the immunoSEQ v3 assay. Survey-level samples got 2 million or so read pairs; deep-level samples got roughly 4.5-6 million. Repertoires were generated with immunoSEQ multiplex PCR, while TCRdb's copy carries only in-frame clones and drops some. The sample records 45,000 to 60,000 clones, about two thirds being singletons.

J is TRBJ1-5 and V is TRBV28, with a tentative D call TRBD1 (5 bases). The clonotype originates from a person aged 25 to 79 with non-small cell lung cancer. The sequences come from tumor tissue, collected at baseline. This CDR3 reads CASSLSGLSNQPQHF. Here the CDR3 DNA reads TGTGCCAGCAGTTTATCAGGGCTCAGCAATCAGCCCCAGCATTTT. The full variable domain, with the rest looked up from reference TRBV28 and TRBJ1-5, is DVKVTQSSRYLVKRTGEKVFLECVQDMDHENMFWYRQDPGLGLRLIYFSYDVKMKEKGDIPEGYSVSREKKERFSLILESASTNQTSMYLCASSLSGLSNQPQHFGDGTRLSIL.